This T cell receptor beta chain derives from a study of cytomegalovirus exposure and HLA in healthy donors (dated 2017 in TCRdb). About the investigation overall: An earlier analysis of some 550 of the donors reported about 250 Gb of sequence data and around 110 million unique TCR beta sequences from roughly 200 million T cells. Approximately 300 gigabases of sequencing data and 70 million to 100 million unique TCR sequences made up an early release that covered several hundred HLA-typed donors. Of the roughly 430 genotyped donors, approximately 80% fell in the genetic ancestry cluster associated with self-reported Caucasian donors. The study aimed to test whether signatures of past pathogen exposure could be identified by cataloging public T cell receptors. Using immunosequencing, the study profiled T cell repertoires from fewer than 700 subjects and related those repertoires to cytomegalovirus serostatus. A separate validation cohort of roughly 110 different subjects was used in addition to the roughly 620-subject first cohort. To predict cytomegalovirus infection status, the study combined high-throughput TCR immunosequencing, statistical association of individual TCRs with disease status, and machine learning. A later analysis re-examined previously published TCR beta repertoires from more than 550 donors and added high-resolution HLA genotyping to investigate patterns of TCR occurrence. In the later analysis, no new phenotypic data were used to find candidate immune exposures; instead, reliance was placed on TCR beta sequences and their occurrence across donors. An earlier analysis of approximately 640 of the donors applied high-throughput TCR beta sequencing to assess whether each TCR beta V gene segment acted as functional or pseudogenic. Alongside the repertoire data, information on donor age, sex, ethnicity and CMV serostatus was compiled. A later genetic analysis took genome-wide SNP genotypes for about 65% of the 666 donors and used that subset as a discovery cohort. All discovery cohort repertoires had been generated using a single sequencing platform. Both class I and class II loci were covered by HLA typing, at four-digit resolution. Typing coverage varied by locus: about 620-630 donors for A, B, C, DRB1 and DQB1; approximately 520 for DQA1; 600 to 610 for DPA1; 400 to 480 for DPB1. Roughly five DR-DQ haplotypes were handled as single units for association and clustering, since linkage in the cohort was strong. On average, roughly 250,000 unique TCR beta nucleotide sequences were sequenced per donor among 398 genotyped donors of the cohort, with about 19% of those sequences being non-productive. The study at large found these results: According to the authors, the approach could potentially be generalized to other disease states and immunological phenotypes. The study listed 150 to 200 TCR beta chains as associated with cytomegalovirus. Some IMGT-functional V segments, including TRBV6-2 and TRBV6-3, could not be told apart with the 87-base-pair reads, so those segments were excluded. The sequencing pipeline was judged likely to have produced a cluster of highly shared sequence variants as a technical artifact. The classifier was reported to diagnose cytomegalovirus status with high specificity and sensitivity in both the original and validation cohorts. A further reported finding was that TCR beta sequences accurately predicted the HLA-A and HLA-B alleles for most subjects in the first cohort. At a false discovery rate of 0.05, a later analysis linked under 20,000 TCR beta sequences to specific HLA alleles. Assigning TCR associations to individual alleles was difficult when HLA alleles, especially DR and DQ, strongly co-occurred. CMV serostatus was the only immune exposure information available for the cohort. Most TCR sequences were observed very rarely across donors, whereas some public TCRs were present in many individuals. In a later analysis, HLA-associated TCR beta chains showed more clonal expansion and lower generation probabilities than non-associated chains that were equally common. According to a later genetic analysis, donors in an Asian-associated ancestry cluster had fewer N-insertions in productive TCRs than the roughly 700-donor mean. Sequencing depth was assumed to be roughly uniform across donors in the presence/absence analyses, though that assumption may not hold. In an earlier analysis of 587 of the donors, most TCR beta V segments appeared in productive rearrangements about 87% or about 30% of the time, broadly matching IMGT annotations. An association between a missense DCLRE1C variant and V-gene and J-gene trimming of TCR beta chains was found in a later genetic analysis and replicated in an independent cohort. In vitro tests confirmed that a few of the cytomegalovirus-associated TCR beta chains recognize cytomegalovirus antigens. Only TCR beta chains were sequenced in this cohort, and the absence of alpha or paired-chain data limited detectable features. The earlier analysis of some 560 of the donors excluded some 15 rarely observed V segments, including chromosome 9 orphons, because counts were too low. According to a later analysis, parvovirus B19, influenza, CMV and Epstein-Barr virus appeared linked to several top co-occurrence clusters. HLA typing was unavailable for some donors at each locus, so association tests used only the typed subset. In a later analysis, the rate of TCR association differed among HLA loci, with DRB1 alleles having the most associated TCRs and HLA-C alleles having the fewest. Most CMV-associated TCR beta chains appeared to be HLA-restricted in a later analysis, and the HLA associations seemed to be driven largely by CMV exposure. Linkage disequilibrium might explain the correlated functional status among segregating V segments, but an unknown experimental factor could not be excluded.

Preparation of the library involved the immunoSEQ multiplex PCR assay. For the multiplex PCR, a mixture combining 60 forward primers for TCR Vbeta segments and 13 reverse primers for TCR Jbeta segments was used. Amplification of the CDR3 region of rearranged TCR beta genes was performed with a multiplex PCR assay on genomic DNA. On the Illumina HiSeq System, the amplified TCR beta libraries were sequenced as 87-base-pair reads. The original methods were these. Across the roughly 700 repertoires, a later analysis counted approximately 83 million unique TCR beta chains, 8.5 million to 12 million of which were shared by at least two donors. Raw reads were error-corrected and collapsed into unique sequences by a nearest-neighbor algorithm in which closely related sequences were merged to remove PCR and sequencing errors. V, D and J gene segments were assigned by aligning CDR3 sequences to IMGT reference sequences. For a sequence to be retained, a match of at least six nucleotides was required to both a V gene segment and a J gene segment. A rearrangement was called productive if the CDR3 had no stop codons and remained in frame with V and J, and every other rearrangement was called non-productive. CDR3 was defined by IMGT convention, running from the second conserved V-encoded cysteine to the conserved J-encoded phenylalanine. Sequences without an unambiguous match to a single V gene segment were excluded from the earlier analysis of about 600 of the donors. An earlier analysis of fewer than 750 of the donors called V segments functional above 56.7% productive rearrangements and segregating when the between-donor standard deviation exceeded 5%. To diagnose cytomegalovirus status from the catalog of TCR beta chain sequences, a statistical classification framework was built. A later analysis assigned V and J genes by comparing TCR nucleotide sequences with IMGT/GENE-DB human TR gene sequences. The TCRdist pipeline was used in a later analysis to assign CDR3 sequences and most-parsimonious VDJ recombination scenarios. A later analysis defined each TCR beta chain by its CDR3 amino acid sequence plus V-gene family, and excluded reads lacking a unique V-gene family. A later analysis removed roughly 590 highly shared, low-generation-probability nucleotide sequences to deal with suspected cross-contamination and a sequencing artifact. A later analysis calculated a clonal expansion index for each public chain from normalized within-repertoire ranks of inferred template counts. In a later analysis, generation probabilities were computed with a VDJ recombination model fitted to out-of-frame rearrangements, and the resulting probabilities were checked against IGoR. In a later analysis, hypergeometric tests were used to score TCR-TCR, TCR-HLA and TCR-CMV co-occurrence, with a repertoire-size bias correction applied to TCR pairs. False discovery rates were estimated in a later analysis by permuting HLA or CMV assignments 20 times. A later analysis grouped co-occurring TCRs with DBSCAN, adding TCRdist sequence similarity when clustering within HLA-allele-positive subsets. For co-occurrence clustering, repertoires with fewer than 30,000 or more than 120,000 public chains were excluded, along with roughly 5 repertoires with anomalous nucleotide sharing. TCRdb provides this immuneACCESS table in a form limited to in-frame rearrangements. Some clones are lacking; in checked studies, under half of them reflect an unresolved V gene, and why the rest are absent is not known. V and J calls and clone size are given by that table; D and trimming were obtained from the DNA. The sample yields about 97,000 clones; about a tenth were counted once. Of the sample, around 4.9% falls within the top ten clones.

The cohort comprised some 700 healthy bone marrow donors. At the time of sampling, every cohort member was nominally healthy, though immune exposures that went unrecorded were likely present. The donor was CMV seropositive and was included in the group of 250 to 350 seropositive cohort members. A peripheral blood sample was collected from each donor, and TCR beta sequencing was performed on peripheral blood mononuclear cells. The Qiagen DNeasy Blood Extraction Kit was used to extract genomic DNA from the blood cell samples. Concerning this clone itself: Its antigen remains unidentified. Nothing much larger sits one base from this clone, and base qualities are not available.

CDR1 is given as GTSNPN and CDR2 as SVGIG, both from the germline V gene (reference sequence). V and J are truncated by 0 bases and 5 bases respectively, leaving an intervening sequence of 8 bases. The CDR3 has 12 amino acids, counting the end cysteine and phenylalanine. Of the read, only the CDR3 DNA is kept; its 36 bases are in frame from base 1. The receptor's source is a man in his fifties or sixties in good health and CMV-seropositive. The sample was PBMCs. The receptor chain draws on TRBV30 and TRBJ2-7; a confident D gene designation cannot be given. In nucleotide form, the sequence is TGTGCCTGGAGTGTACATGGTGACGAGCAGTACTTC. Translated, this is CAWSVHGDEQYF.